The T cell receptor (beta chain) under discussion was sequenced for a study of long-term antiretroviral therapy in people with HIV. The germline V gene encodes CDR1 SGHAT and CDR2 FQNNGV. The CDR3 spans 12 residues. V lost 5 bases, J lost 2 bases, and 6 bases lay in between. Overall study results and limits: Diversity measured after ART increased yet remained under transplant donor controls.

This clone has a handful of counts. Its antigen is unidentified. The immunoSEQ assay was v3.0, run at survey level. The repertoire was sequenced with immunoSEQ multiplex PCR; TCRdb's copy has only in-frame clones and lacks some. The sample contains fewer than 40,000 clones, about 86% of which appear only once. Treatment locations for all participants with HIV were in the United States. Specimens carried roughly 0.95-10 million cryopreserved PBMC before DNA extraction. The genes are TRBV11-2 and TRBJ1-2, with no clear D. The source material was unsorted PBMCs, sampled just before starting antiretroviral therapy. This TCR was sampled from a young woman with HIV. CDR3 residues: CASSANNYGYTF. The DNA for the CDR3 is TGTGCCAGCAGCGCCAACAACTATGGCTACACCTTC. Based on the CDR3 plus reference TRBV11-2 and TRBJ1-2, the full variable domain is EAGVAQSPRYKIIEKRQSVAFWCNPISGHATLYWYQQILGQGPKLLIQFQNNGVVDDSQLPKDRFSAERLKGVDSTLKIQPAKLEDSAVYLCASSANNYGYTFGSGTRLTVV.